This passage covers 24 T cell receptor beta chains from one sample sequenced in a study of T cells in localized non-small cell lung cancer. The method was immunoSEQ multiplex PCR; TCRdb's version includes in-frame clones alone and lacks a portion of them. The sample has tens of thousands of clones; 80% to 85% are singletons. The sequences come from peripheral blood mononuclear cells, collected before any cancer treatment. The receptors originated from a man aged 40 to 70 with stage III lung adenocarcinoma.

This chain links TRBV2 with TRBJ1-5; no clear D. V lost 7 bases to trimming and J lost 5 bases, with 15 bases between them. CDR1 SNHLY and CDR2 FYNNEI come from the germline V gene. The length of the CDR3 is 14 residues. The CDR3: CASTSFDGDQPQHF. CDR3 nucleotide sequence: TGTGCCAGCACTTCATTTGACGGCGATCAGCCCCAGCATTTT.

V gene TRBV5-4 combines with J gene TRBJ2-1, with D possibly being TRBD2 (5 bases). The CDR3 spans 14 residues. Germline values: CDR1 SGHNT, CDR2 YYREEE (reference sequence). V lost 6 bases to trimming and J lost 3 bases, with 13 bases between them. The CDR3 DNA sequence: TGTGCCAGCACCGTAGACTATGGCTACAATGAGCAGTTCTTC. Translated, it gives CASTVDYGYNEQFF.

The chain employs TRBV28 and TRBJ2-5, with 12 bases that match TRBD2. V gave up 9 bases and J gave up 4 bases; unmatched junction bases: 6. CDR3 length: 14 residues. Germline values: CDR1 MDHEN, CDR2 SYDVKM. The DNA of the CDR3 is TGTGCCAGACAACTAGCGGGGGGTGGAGAGACCCAGTACTTC. It is translated as CARQLAGGGETQYF.

The rearrangement uses TRBV19 and TRBJ1-3; D not certain. Trimming pared 8 bases from V and 0 bases from J, leaving 14 bases between. From germline, CDR1 is LNHDA and CDR2 SQIVND (reference sequence). The CDR3 is made up of 15 amino acids. The CDR3 DNA reads as TGTGCCAGTTCCACCCAGGTTAACTCTGGAAACACCATATATTTT. Translation gives CASSTQVNSGNTIYF.

The gene calls are TRBV7-3 and TRBJ1-1; possible D gene TRBD1, 5 bases. This CDR3 is 16 amino acids long. Germline values: CDR1 SGHTA, CDR2 FQGTGA. Trimming removed 1 base at V and 10 bases at J, with 22 bases between. CDR3 DNA sequence: TGTGCCAGCAGCTTAAATTCTGCAGGGCCCGAGTTTGGAGCTTTCTTT. It is translated as CASSLNSAGPEFGAFF.

V usage is TRBV2 and J usage is TRBJ2-7; TRBD1 agrees at 10 bases. The V and J ends lost 11 bases and 5 bases, in that order; junction bases with no gene match: 9. CDR3 length: 13 amino acids. From germline, CDR1 is SNHLY and CDR2 FYNNEI. The CDR3 sequence: CAGKSTGGDEQYV. The CDR3 nucleotides are TGTGCCGGCAAATCGACAGGGGGCGACGAGCAGTACGTC.

This clone was observed a handful of times. CDR3 region: CASSLERGGGYTF. Here the CDR3 DNA reads TGTGCCAGCAGCTTAGAGAGGGGCGGCGGCTACACCTTC. V gene TRBV7-6 combines with J gene TRBJ1-2; a possible D gene is TRBD1 (5 bases). Germline CDR1 and CDR2: SGHVS and FNYEAQ. This CDR3 is 13 amino acids long. Trimming removed 1 base at V and 8 bases at J, with 11 bases between. The complete variable domain, with remaining parts taken from reference TRBV7-6 and TRBJ1-2, reads GAGVSQSPRYKVTKRGQDVALRCDPISGHVSLYWYRQALGQGPEFLTYFNYEAQQDKSGLPNDRFSAERPEGSISTLTIQRTEQRDSAMYRCASSLERGGGYTFGSGTRLTVV.

The chain uses TRBV7-9 and TRBJ1-3; 8 bases map to TRBD1. The V gene end was trimmed by 6 bases and the J gene end by 4 bases; junction bases not matched to a gene: 11. The CDR3 covers 16 residues. Germline V CDR1 and CDR2: SEHNR, FQNEAQ (reference sequence). CDR3 nucleotide sequence: TGTGCCAGCAGGCCAACCGGGACAGGTTTCGGAAACACCATATATTTT. This encodes CASRPTGTGFGNTIYF.

The chain recombines TRBV19 with TRBJ1-3, with TRBD1 identical over 7 bases. Germline lookup yields CDR1 LNHDA and CDR2 SQIVND (reference sequence). V gave up 5 bases and J gave up 0 bases; unmatched junction bases: 10. This CDR3 has 17 amino acids. This chain's CDR3 is CASSLTGVILSGNTIYF. Written as DNA, the CDR3 is TGTGCCAGTAGTCTAACAGGGGTAATTCTCTCTGGAAACACCATATATTTT.

The chain has TRBV29-1 and TRBJ2-2, with 10 nucleotides matching TRBD1. V lost 8 bases and J lost 0; bases outside the gene matches: 12. Germline V gives CDR1 SQVTM, CDR2 ANQGSEA. CDR3 length equals 17 residues. The CDR3 region is CSPIKGQGPSNTGELFF. In DNA form, the CDR3 reads TGCAGCCCAATTAAGGGACAGGGGCCTTCGAACACCGGGGAGCTGTTTTTT.

The chain is built from TRBV19 and TRBJ2-6; 7 nucleotides agree with TRBD1. CDR3 length: 16 amino acids. With V trimmed by 8 bases and J by 0 bases, 7 bases remained unmatched. Germline loops: CDR1 LNHDA, CDR2 SQIVND (reference sequence). The CDR3 is CASSGTVTSGANVLTF. The DNA for the CDR3 is TGTGCCAGTTCCGGGACAGTGACCTCTGGGGCCAACGTCCTGACTTTC.

This sequence joins TRBV6-5 and TRBJ1-6; 7 bases agree with TRBD1. CDR1 MNHEY and CDR2 SVGAGI come from the germline V gene. CDR3 size: 14 residues. V gave up 6 bases and J gave up 9 bases; unmatched junction bases: 8. CDR3: CASSPGGGPSPLHF. The CDR3 DNA sequence: TGTGCCAGCAGCCCAGGGGGAGGTCCTTCACCCCTCCACTTT.

This chain uses TRBV6-1 with TRBJ1-5, with D unclear. This CDR3 spans 15 amino acids. CDR1 is MNHNS, CDR2 SASEGT, per germline. V was shortened by 1 base and J by 5 bases, with 12 bases between the two germline ends. For the CDR3, the DNA is TGTGCCAGCAGTGAAGTATCCTACGGTTATCAGCCCCAGCATTTT. Translated: CASSEVSYGYQPQHF.

This rearrangement joins TRBV5-1 to TRBJ1-1; D uncertain. V lost 2 bases, J lost 1 base, and 9 bases lay in between. Germline V CDR1 and CDR2: SGHRS, YFSETQ. CDR3 length equals 14 residues. CDR3 in amino acids: CASSFDSGNTEAFF. The CDR3 DNA reads TGCGCCAGCAGCTTCGATAGTGGGAACACTGAAGCTTTCTTT.

The chain carries TRBV18 and TRBJ1-2, with a tentative D call TRBD1 (5 bases). The V end was cut by 6 bases, the J end by 8 bases, with 19 bases between. CDR1 KGHSH and CDR2 LQKENI come from the germline V gene. The CDR3 runs 14 residues. The CDR3 loop is CASSRPGNAGGYTF. CDR3 DNA: TGTGCCAGCTCTAGGCCAGGGAACGCTGGGGGCTACACCTTC. The whole variable domain, filled in from reference TRBV18 and TRBJ1-2, reads NAGVMQNPRHLVRRRGQEARLRCSPMKGHSHVYWYRQLPEEGLKFMVYLQKENIIDESGMPKERFSAEFPKEGPSILRIQQVVRGDSAAYFCASSRPGNAGGYTFGSGTRLTVV.

This clone was counted once. J is TRBJ2-7 and V is TRBV19; weak D call: TRBD2 (5 bases). The CDR3 is made up of 14 amino acids. With 4 bases removed from V and 3 bases from J, the gap between germline ends came to 13 bases. Germline CDR1 and CDR2: LNHDA and SQIVND (reference sequence). CDR3 region: CASSKASWLYEQYF. The CDR3 DNA sequence: TGTGCCAGTAGTAAGGCTAGCTGGCTCTACGAGCAGTACTTC. The variable domain in full, completed from reference TRBV19 and TRBJ2-7, reads DGGITQSPKYLFRKEGQNVTLSCEQNLNHDAMYWYRQDPGQGLRLIYYSQIVNDFQKGDIAEGYSVSREKKESFPLTVTSAQKNPTAFYLCASSKASWLYEQYFGPGTRLTVT.

The V call is TRBV4-1, the J call TRBJ1-2; 7 bases line up with TRBD1. CDR3 length equals 17 residues. Unmatched junction bases numbered 13, after V lost 1 base and J lost 5 bases. Germline CDR1 is MGHRA and CDR2 is YSYEKL. CDR3 nucleotides: TGCGCCAGCAGCCAAGTAGGGACAGCCGGCATCGTGTATGGCTACACCTTC. This codes for CASSQVGTAGIVYGYTF.

The V gene is TRBV6-5, the J gene TRBJ2-5, with D perhaps matching TRBD1 (5 bases). The J call is in doubt because the DNA end fits TRBJ2-7 better. Per the germline V gene, CDR1 is MNHEY and CDR2 is SVGAGI. The CDR3 length is 15 residues. CDR3 sequence (DNA): TGTGCCAGCAGTTACGGGTGGACAAGGTATAACGAGCAGTACTTC. Encoded protein: CASSYGWTRYNEQYF.

The CDR3, as DNA: TGTGCCACCAGCAGAGATGTAAGGGGGGACAAGTACTTC. Protein product: CATSRDVRGDKYF. This sequence joins TRBV15 and TRBJ2-7; D is perhaps TRBD1 or TRBD2 (6 bases each). CDR1 is LNHNV, CDR2 YYDKDF, per germline (reference sequence). V was cut by 0 bases and J by 11 bases, with 14 bases left in between. The length of the CDR3 is 13 residues.

CDR3 protein: CASTPRETGLEQYF. The DNA for the CDR3 is TGTGCCAGCACCCCCCGGGAGACAGGCCTCGAGCAGTACTTC. This sequence joins TRBV2 and TRBJ2-7; D tentatively reads TRBD1 or TRBD2 (6 bases each). The CDR3 runs to 14 residues. Trimming removed 7 bases from V and 6 bases from J, with 19 bases in between. Germline V CDR1 and CDR2: SNHLY, FYNNEI.

V usage is TRBV6-5 and J usage is TRBJ2-1; D gene ambiguous. Trimming left V 5 bases short and J 9 bases short, with 14 bases between. The CDR3 loop spans 13 amino acids. The germline CDR1 and CDR2 sequences are MNHEY and SVGAGI. CDR3 amino acids: CASSTGPETEQFF. The CDR3 DNA reads TGTGCCAGCAGTACGGGCCCGGAGACTGAGCAGTTCTTC.

The J gene is TRBJ2-7, the V gene TRBV7-8, with TRBD2 matching over 12 bases. The junction had 14 bases not matched to a gene; V was cut back by 4 bases and J by 7 bases. Germline V gene lookup returns CDR1 SGHVS and CDR2 FQNEAQ. The CDR3 has 17 amino acids. The CDR3 coding sequence is TGTGCCAGCAGCTCCAGTGGGTCTAGCGGGAGGGTCTATGAGCAGTACTTC. Protein sequence: CASSSSGSSGRVYEQYF. Complete variable domain (other parts from reference TRBV7-8 and TRBJ2-7): GAGVSQSPRYKVAKRGQDVALRCDPISGHVSLFWYQQALGQGPEFLTYFQNEAQLDKSGLPSDRFFAERPEGSVSTLKIQRTQQEDSAVYLCASSSSGSSGRVYEQYFGPGTRLTVT.

This sequence joins TRBV28 and TRBJ2-5; 7 nucleotides match TRBD2. The V and J ends lost 2 bases and 0 bases, in that order; junction bases with no gene match: 6. The germline V gene has CDR1 MDHEN and CDR2 SYDVKM. There are 16 residues in the CDR3. The CDR3 DNA follows: TGTGCCAGCAGTTTAAGTCTAGCGGAGAACCAAGAGACCCAGTACTTC. Its protein is CASSLSLAENQETQYF.

The chain employs TRBV6-6 and TRBJ2-3, with 11 bases fitting TRBD2. V trimming: 4 bases; J trimming: 4 bases; junction bases outside the gene matches: 7. The CDR3 is 16 residues long. CDR1 is MNHNY and CDR2 is SVGAGI in the germline V gene (reference sequence). CDR3 nucleotides: TGTGCCAGCAGTTCCCCGGGACTAGCGGCCCCAGATACGCAGTATTTT. Translated: CASSSPGLAAPDTQYF.